This TCR beta chain was observed in a study of shared clonotypes between healthy human individuals. The CDR3 totals 14 residues. Per the germline V gene, CDR1 is MNHEY and CDR2 is SVGAGI. Between the trimmed V and J ends, which lost 0 bases and 8 bases, there was a span of 13 bases. With regard to this clone: Its antigen is unidentified.

Measured with immunoSEQ multiplex PCR; TCRdb has only the in-frame clones, and not every one. The data contain about 640,000 clones, about three quarters of them singletons. Study-wide points: Rarefaction exposed incomplete sorted-subset sequencing despite large depth. It was the few donors that limited the genetic and exposure-history diversity represented.

The sequence was obtained from a woman in her thirties in good health. The sequencing input was memory CD4+ T cells sorted from blood. Subset here: CD45RA-negative fraction. The chain carries TRBV6-5 and TRBJ1-2; D is ambiguous. CDR3: CASSYSGRPDGYTF. The CDR3, as DNA: TGTGCCAGCAGTTACTCCGGCAGGCCGGACGGCTACACCTTC.